This T cell receptor beta chain was retrieved from a study of post-analysis software for immune sequencing data. Findings and caveats of the study: Multiple sclerosis patients showed significantly lower normalized Chao1 diversity than controls did. Samples prepared in the same batch strongly co-clustered by F measure. Comparison of patients with controls showed about 5 TRBV segments more frequent in patients, TRBV5-6, TRBV5-1 and TRBV20-1 among them.

cDNA libraries of TCR beta carried unique molecular identifiers. One entry per CDR3 protein results from TCRdb running MiXCR on the PCR reads. The table has 650,000 to 900,000 distinct CDR3 sequences, 46% seen once. The CDR3 sequence is 19 residues long. The trim removed 1 base at V and 7 bases at J, leaving 16 bases unmatched. Germline CDR1 is SGHNT and CDR2 is YENEEA. As for this clonotype: As yet, its antigen is unknown.

The V gene is TRBV11-3, the J gene TRBJ2-1; 10 bases line up with TRBD2. The source is a girl aged 10-17 years with multiple sclerosis. Sequenced material: blood. CDR3 in DNA: TGTGCCAGCAGCTTAGGCTGGGCGGCTAGCGGGAGTCTACGGAATGAGCAGTTCTTC. This sequence encodes CASSLGWAASGSLRNEQFF.